The entry below describes one T cell receptor beta chain. The target antigen is unknown. Just one base apart from a much larger clone, this may be a read error. This entry is derived from a study of T cell repertoires in cytomegalovirus infection. Study at large: Matching HLA type and CMV infection were both indicated by public TCR beta signatures. Study outcomes and limitations: The ex vivo response was dominated by HLA-C-restricted CMV-specific TCR beta clonotypes. Identification of carriers of CMV plus the relevant HLA was achieved through cumulative public TCR beta family frequency.

Germline V gene lookup returns CDR1 SGHTA and CDR2 FQGTGA. Between the trimmed V and J ends, which lost 2 bases and 3 bases, there was a span of 11 bases. The CDR3 is made up of 14 amino acids. In TCRdb, the reads were re-called with MiXCR into one record per CDR3 protein. The sample carries about 76,000 distinct CDR3 sequences, 3.5% to 4.5% recorded once. Sequenced material: PBMCs. The genes are TRBV7-3 and TRBJ2-7; perhaps TRBD1 as D (5 bases). The TCR was taken from a human donor in good health (CMV status not recorded). Some clones in this sample may be carry-over from other donors' samples. CDR3 nucleotide sequence: TGTGCCAGCAGCTTATTGGGGCAGGGCTACGAGCAGTACTTC. Translating it yields CASSLLGQGYEQYF.